The rows below give T cell receptor beta chains drawn from one sample of a study of shared clonotypes between healthy human individuals. The data were produced by immunoSEQ multiplex PCR, yet TCRdb's version contains in-frame clones alone and is incomplete. The sample includes 2 million to 2.5 million clones, about 90% of them seen just once. Sequencing used naive CD4+ T cells from PBMCs. The receptors here all came from a man between 18 and 29 years old in good health. Some clones in this sample may be carry-over from other donors' samples. Each CDR3 is given with its conserved first and last residue. The D gene is left open where the match is weak. Only some rows state a clone size, as once, few, many or a class for expanded clones.

>TRBD1|TRBJ2-3|TRBV5-4|-
CASSFGQGTDTQYF
TGTGCCAGCAGCTTCGGACAGGGCACAGATACGCAGTATTTT
>-|TRBJ2-7|TRBV18|-
CASSLTDSYEQYF
TGTGCCAGCTCTTTGACAGACTCCTACGAGCAGTACTTC
>-|TRBJ1-1|TRBV5-1|-
CASSLAKGGNTEAFF
TGCGCCAGCAGCTTGGCCAAGGGAGGGAACACTGAAGCTTTCTTT
>-|TRBJ2-1|TRBV2|-
CASSNPGGRYTYNEQFF
TGTGCCAGCAGCAACCCCGGGGGGCGGTACACCTACAATGAGCAGTTCTTC
>TRBD2|TRBJ2-3|TRBV29-1|once
CSVGLAGGYTDTQYF
TGCAGCGTGGGACTAGCGGGAGGATACACAGATACGCAGTATTTT
>TRBD1|TRBJ2-4|TRBV28|-
CASRRGTGGSKNIQYF
TGTGCCAGCAGGCGCGGGACAGGGGGATCCAAAAACATTCAGTACTTC
>-|TRBJ1-2|TRBV27|-
CASSLSGGNRGYTF
TGTGCCAGCAGTTTATCGGGGGGAAACCGAGGCTACACCTTC
>-|TRBJ2-3|TRBV5-6|-
CASSLSETRRTDTQYF
TGTGCCAGCAGCTTGAGCGAGACCCGCCGGACAGATACGCAGTATTTT
>TRBD1|TRBJ2-4|TRBV10-2|-
CASTLRQGDAKNIQYF
TGCGCCAGCACCCTGAGGCAGGGGGATGCCAAAAACATTCAGTACTTC
>-|TRBJ2-5|TRBV7-9|-
CASSLTGGYQETQYF
TGTGCCAGCAGCTTAACGGGGGGCTACCAAGAGACCCAGTACTTC
>TRBD1|TRBJ1-2|TRBV18|-
CASSPQGTGDGYTF
TGTGCCAGCTCACCACAAGGGACAGGAGACGGCTACACCTTC
>TRBD2|TRBJ2-1|TRBV2|-
CASSPRLAGHEQFF
TGTGCCAGCAGTCCGCGACTAGCGGGACACGAGCAGTTCTTC
>-|TRBJ1-4|TRBV20-1|-
CSARGSEKLFF
TGCAGTGCTAGAGGCAGTGAAAAACTGTTTTTT
>TRBD1|TRBJ1-5|TRBV6-5|-
CASSYDRGRQPQHF
TGTGCCAGCAGTTACGACAGGGGACGCCAGCCCCAGCATTTT
>TRBD2|TRBJ2-5|TRBV28|once
CASSLAGVRETQYF
TGTGCCAGCAGCCTAGCGGGAGTGAGGGAGACCCAGTACTTC
>-|TRBJ1-1|TRBV28|few
CASKPGDVGEAFF
TGTGCCAGCAAGCCCGGCGATGTGGGAGAAGCTTTCTTT
>-|TRBJ1-1|TRBV5-1|-
CASSWSWGMNTEAFF
TGCGCCAGCAGCTGGAGCTGGGGGATGAACACTGAAGCTTTCTTT
>-|TRBJ2-1|TRBV7-9|-
CASSSIGRLYNEQFF
TGTGCCAGCAGCTCTATAGGTCGACTCTACAATGAGCAGTTCTTC
>-|TRBJ1-4|TRBV9|-
CASSRALGRELFF
TGTGCCAGCAGCAGGGCGTTAGGCCGAGAACTGTTTTTT
>TRBD2|TRBJ2-1|TRBV7-3|-
CASSLRLAGLDEQFF
TGTGCCAGCAGCTTACGACTAGCGGGACTAGATGAGCAGTTCTTC
>-|TRBJ1-2|TRBV4-3|-
CASSQDRRYGYTF
TGCGCCAGCAGCCAAGATCGACGTTATGGCTACACCTTC
>-|TRBJ2-3|TRBV30|-
CAYDGASTDTQYF
TGTGCCTATGATGGGGCTAGCACAGATACGCAGTATTTT
>-|TRBJ1-4|TRBV7-9|-
CASSARQSNEKLFF
TGTGCCAGCAGCGCCCGACAGTCTAATGAAAAACTGTTTTTT
>-|TRBJ1-2|TRBV9|once
CASSGSPANYGYTF
TGTGCCAGCAGCGGTTCGCCGGCTAACTATGGCTACACCTTC
>TRBD1|TRBJ1-1|TRBV11-1|-
CASSLGLQGTEAFF
TGTGCCAGCAGCTTAGGCTTACAGGGGACTGAAGCTTTCTTT
>TRBD1|TRBJ1-2|TRBV5-4|-
CASSYKGQGLGGYTF
TGTGCCAGCAGCTATAAAGGACAGGGCCTGGGGGGCTACACCTTC
>-|TRBJ2-7|TRBV4-2|once
CASSQQGRHMGYEQYF
TGTGCCAGCAGCCAACAGGGCCGTCACATGGGCTACGAGCAGTACTTC
>-|TRBJ1-2|TRBV27|-
CASSFLSGADYGYTF
TGTGCCAGCAGTTTCCTATCAGGGGCAGACTATGGCTACACCTTC
>TRBD1|TRBJ2-5|TRBV5-1|-
CASSVGTGQETQYF
TGCGCCAGCAGCGTGGGGACAGGGCAAGAGACCCAGTACTTC
>TRBD2|TRBJ2-5|TRBV2|once
CASSELAGGETQYF
TGTGCCAGCAGTGAGCTAGCGGGAGGAGAGACCCAGTACTTC
>-|TRBJ1-2|TRBV2|-
CASRSDDLGGYTF
TGTGCCAGCAGATCGGACGACCTGGGTGGCTACACCTTC
>-|TRBJ2-7|TRBV29-1|once
CSVRGYRAYEQYF
TGCAGCGTCCGAGGGTACAGGGCCTACGAGCAGTACTTC
>TRBD1|TRBJ2-7|TRBV15|-
CATSRVDRGLQEQYF
TGTGCCACCAGCAGGGTGGACAGGGGGCTGCAAGAGCAGTACTTC
>TRBD2|TRBJ2-3|TRBV7-2|once
CASSLGASGAQDTQYF
TGTGCCAGCAGCCTAGGAGCTAGCGGGGCCCAAGATACGCAGTATTTT
>-|TRBJ1-1|TRBV16|-
CASSQSAYTEAFF
TGTGCCAGCAGCCAATCCGCTTACACTGAAGCTTTCTTT
>-|TRBJ1-1|TRBV28|-
CASSFGGAVGTEAFF
TGTGCCAGCAGTTTTGGGGGGGCGGTAGGGACTGAAGCTTTCTTT
>-|TRBJ2-7|TRBV27|-
CARNGGTYEQYF
TGTGCCCGGAATGGCGGGACCTACGAGCAGTACTTC
>-|TRBJ2-4|TRBV18|-
CASSPPRLPREQYF
TGTGCCAGCTCACCACCGCGGCTACCTCGGGAACAGTACTTC
>-|TRBJ1-1|TRBV19|-
CASSIETVENTEAFF
TGTGCCAGTAGTATAGAAACGGTGGAGAACACTGAAGCTTTCTTT
>-|TRBJ1-3|TRBV9|-
CASSPTSDPGNTIYF
TGTGCCAGCAGCCCAACGTCCGACCCTGGAAACACCATATATTTT
>-|TRBJ2-2|TRBV7-3|-
CASSFGGGWPPIGTGELFF
TGTGCCAGCAGCTTCGGAGGGGGCTGGCCTCCCATCGGCACCGGGGAGCTGTTTTTT
>TRBD2|TRBJ2-1|TRBV18|-
CASSPRGGLVEHEQFF
TGTGCCAGCTCACCACGGGGGGGACTGGTTGAACATGAGCAGTTCTTC
>-|TRBJ2-1|TRBV5-8|once
CASSRRWGDEQFF
TGTGCCAGCAGCCGCCGATGGGGGGATGAGCAGTTCTTC
>-|TRBJ1-5|TRBV2|-
CASSEGGQDSNQPQHF
TGTGCCAGCAGTGAGGGGGGGCAGGACAGCAATCAGCCCCAGCATTTT
>TRBD1|TRBJ1-1|TRBV28|-
CASRDRGNTEAFF
TGTGCCAGCAGGGACAGGGGGAACACTGAAGCTTTCTTT
>-|TRBJ2-5|TRBV30|-
CAWVRYDRETQYF
TGTGCCTGGGTACGGTACGACCGGGAGACCCAGTACTTC
>-|TRBJ1-1|TRBV19|-
CASSIIGATEAFF
TGTGCCAGTAGTATAATAGGGGCCACTGAAGCTTTCTTT
>-|TRBJ1-1|TRBV4-1|once
CASSRSWIGENTEAFF
TGCGCCAGCAGCCGCTCCTGGATAGGGGAAAACACTGAAGCTTTCTTT